The sequence of this TCR beta chain was determined in a study of blood T cell repertoires in COVID-19. Here immunoSEQ multiplex PCR was the method, and the copy in TCRdb shows in-frame clones only, minus some. Of approximately 150,000 clones in the sample, about four fifths were seen once. V shed 5 bases and J 5 bases; nucleotides not matched to a gene: 13. CDR1 and CDR2 (germline): MDHEN, SYDVKM. The CDR3 extends over 16 amino acids. The rearrangement joins TRBV28 to TRBJ1-2; TRBD1 agrees at 8 bases. This receptor was taken from a human donor in a cohort sampled during active COVID-19. Sequenced: peripheral blood. In DNA, the CDR3 is TGTGCCAGCAGTGCCCCCCGCCCCGGACAGGGTTATGGCTACACCTTC. Translation: CASSAPRPGQGYGYTF.